These 15 T cell receptor beta chains share one sample of origin, sequenced in a study of shared clonotypes between healthy human individuals (dated by TCRdb to about 2020). Receptor amplification or capture employed the immunoSEQ multiplex PCR assay. What TCRdb holds here is the immuneACCESS table cut down to in-frame rearrangements. Part of the clones is not present; checked against another copy, under half of the missing clones reflect an unresolved V gene, and the others are unexplained. For this sample the table gives 550,000 to 800,000 clones, of which around 91% were detected only once. The ten most abundant clones make up 34% of the sample. Source material: memory CD8+ T cells from PBMCs. The cell subset or site label, as the study defines it: CD45RO+ cells pooled with CCR7-negative TemRA cells. The receptors were sampled from a man aged 18 to 29 in good health. Some clones in this sample may be carry-over from other donors' samples.

DNA of the CDR3: TGTGCCAGCAGCAAGACTAGCGGGAGGAGGAATGAGCAGTTCTTC. Protein product: CASSKTSGRRNEQFF. The chain carries TRBV7-8 and TRBJ2-1; 13 positions match TRBD2. V lost 5 bases to trimming and J lost 7 bases; unmatched junction nucleotides: 5. The CDR3 sequence is 15 residues long. Germline V CDR1 and CDR2: SGHVS, FQNEAQ.

Only one count was recorded for this clone. V is TRBV27 and J is TRBJ2-5, with D possibly being TRBD1 (6 bases). CDR1 and CDR2 from the germline V gene are MNHEY and SMNVEV (reference sequence). The CDR3 sequence is 16 residues long. The ends were cut back, 5 bases at V and 2 bases at J, with 18 bases in the middle. CDR3 nucleotide sequence: TGTGCCAGCAGTGACGAGAGGGGGTATCGACAAGAGACCCAGTACTTC. Translation: CASSDERGYRQETQYF.

This CDR3 is CASSVAYNPAYEQYF. CDR3 DNA sequence: TGTGCCAGCAGCGTAGCTTATAACCCCGCCTACGAGCAGTACTTC. The chain combines TRBV9 with TRBJ2-7; D gene ambiguous. Trimming took 0 bases from V and 2 from J, leaving 12 bases between them. CDR3 length: 15 amino acids. Germline V gene sequence: CDR1 SGDLS, CDR2 YYNGEE. Supplemented by reference TRBV9 and TRBJ2-7, the full variable domain reads DSGVTQTPKHLITATGQRVTLRCSPRSGDLSVYWYQQSLDQGLQFLIQYYNGEERAKGNILERFSAQQFPDLHSELNLSSLELGDSALYFCASSVAYNPAYEQYFGPGTRLTVT.

The rearrangement uses TRBV7-3 and TRBJ2-5, with 10 nucleotides matching TRBD2. Germline CDR1 is SGHTA and CDR2 is FQGTGA. V lost 2 bases to trimming and J lost 5 bases; unmatched junction nucleotides: 8. The CDR3 contains 16 residues. The CDR3 reads CASSLGLAAGGETQYF. The CDR3 DNA sequence: TGTGCCAGCAGCTTAGGTCTAGCAGCGGGAGGGGAGACCCAGTACTTC.

This clone appeared once. The chain has TRBV2 and TRBJ1-2; possible D gene TRBD1, 5 bases. Trimming took 3 bases from V and 7 from J, leaving 15 bases between them. Germline lookup yields CDR1 SNHLY and CDR2 FYNNEI. The CDR3 contains 14 residues. The CDR3 DNA is TGTGCCAGCAGTGACTATATGATAGGGGTTGGCTACACCTTC. The encoded protein is CASSDYMIGVGYTF.

V usage is TRBV27 and J usage is TRBJ2-7; D tentatively fits TRBD1 or TRBD2 (5 bases each). The V end was cut by 5 bases, the J end by 2 bases, with 13 bases between. Germline V gives CDR1 MNHEY, CDR2 SMNVEV (reference sequence). The CDR3 is 14 residues long. The chain's CDR3 is CASSPTGTPYEQYF. The CDR3 DNA follows: TGTGCCAGCAGTCCGACGGGGACCCCCTACGAGCAGTACTTC.

The rearrangement uses TRBV11-2 and TRBJ2-3; D might be TRBD2 (6 bases). The germline V gene encodes CDR1 SGHAT and CDR2 FQNNGV. V was shortened by 1 base and J by 3 bases, with 11 bases between the two germline ends. CDR3 size: 15 residues. CDR3 sequence (DNA): TGTGCCAGCAGCTTAGGCACCGGGACTACAGATACGCAGTATTTT. Amino acids: CASSLGTGTTDTQYF.

J is TRBJ2-2 and V is TRBV7-9; D remains unclear. CDR1 SEHNR and CDR2 FQNEAQ come from the germline V gene (reference sequence). This CDR3 contains 13 residues. With 0 bases removed from V and 7 bases from J, the gap between germline ends came to 6 bases. The CDR3 here is CASSLAPVGELFF. CDR3 DNA sequence: TGTGCCAGCAGCTTAGCGCCGGTCGGGGAGCTGTTTTTT.

V usage is TRBV28 and J usage is TRBJ2-5; 8 positions agree with TRBD2. There are 14 residues in the CDR3. The germline V gene has CDR1 MDHEN and CDR2 SYDVKM. Losses at the gene ends were 8 bases for V and 2 bases for J; bases not matched to a gene: 7. In DNA form, the CDR3 reads TGTGCCAGCCTAAGCGGGGGACCTCAAGAGACCCAGTACTTC. Translation: CASLSGGPQETQYF.

On this clone: Other DNA sequences in this sample translate to the same CDR3. The V gene is TRBV29-1, the J gene TRBJ2-7; 9 bases map to TRBD1. Germline lookup yields CDR1 SQVTM and CDR2 ANQGSEA. The CDR3 covers 14 residues. V lost 4 bases and J lost 1; bases outside the gene matches: 5. This chain's CDR3 is CSVAGTGLSYEQYF. In DNA form, the CDR3 reads TGCAGCGTTGCCGGGACAGGGCTTTCCTACGAGCAGTACTTC.

The gene calls are TRBV30 and TRBJ2-7, with 8 bases identical to TRBD2. Germline V gene data show CDR1 as GTSNPN and CDR2 as SVGIG (reference sequence). J lost 6 bases, V lost 8 bases, and 6 bases had no gene match. The CDR3 sequence is 11 residues long. The CDR3 coding sequence is TGTGCCGCCCGGGAGGGCCCCGAGCAGTACTTC. Its translation: CAAREGPEQYF.

V and J are TRBV5-6 and TRBJ1-1; 7 bases agree with TRBD1. Germline CDR1 reads SGHDT; CDR2 reads YYEEEE. With V trimmed by 5 bases and J by 4 bases, 17 bases remained unmatched. CDR3 length: 17 residues. Written as DNA, the CDR3 is TGTGCCAGCAGGAACCCTCCGTGGGAGGGGGCGGCCACTGAAGCTTTCTTT. It codes for CASRNPPWEGAATEAFF.

The gene calls are TRBV27 and TRBJ2-7; no reliable D call. The V gene lost 0 bases and the J gene lost 1 base, with 10 bases spanning the gap. The CDR3 totals 15 residues. Germline V gene sequence: CDR1 MNHEY, CDR2 SMNVEV (reference sequence). The CDR3 DNA is TGTGCCAGCAGTTTATCGAATTCACAGTCCTACGAGCAGTACTTC. This sequence encodes CASSLSNSQSYEQYF.

Regarding this clone: Other DNA sequences from this sample encode an identical CDR3 as well. The chain has TRBV9 and TRBJ1-1, with D possibly being TRBD1 (5 bases). Deletions cut 0 bases from V and 4 bases from J, with 7 bases between. This CDR3 is built from 13 residues. From germline, CDR1 is SGDLS and CDR2 YYNGEE. CDR3 coding DNA: TGTGCCAGCAGCGTAGGGGGGTCCACTGAAGCTTTCTTT. It is translated as CASSVGGSTEAFF.

The chain combines TRBV7-8 with TRBJ2-7; D is unclear. CDR3 length: 15 residues. CDR1 is SGHVS, CDR2 FQNEAQ, per germline. Trimming cost V 4 bases and J 1 base, with 14 bases left between them. This CDR3 reads CASSSSPGQSYEQYF. In DNA form, the CDR3 reads TGTGCCAGCAGCTCTTCCCCCGGTCAATCCTACGAGCAGTACTTC.